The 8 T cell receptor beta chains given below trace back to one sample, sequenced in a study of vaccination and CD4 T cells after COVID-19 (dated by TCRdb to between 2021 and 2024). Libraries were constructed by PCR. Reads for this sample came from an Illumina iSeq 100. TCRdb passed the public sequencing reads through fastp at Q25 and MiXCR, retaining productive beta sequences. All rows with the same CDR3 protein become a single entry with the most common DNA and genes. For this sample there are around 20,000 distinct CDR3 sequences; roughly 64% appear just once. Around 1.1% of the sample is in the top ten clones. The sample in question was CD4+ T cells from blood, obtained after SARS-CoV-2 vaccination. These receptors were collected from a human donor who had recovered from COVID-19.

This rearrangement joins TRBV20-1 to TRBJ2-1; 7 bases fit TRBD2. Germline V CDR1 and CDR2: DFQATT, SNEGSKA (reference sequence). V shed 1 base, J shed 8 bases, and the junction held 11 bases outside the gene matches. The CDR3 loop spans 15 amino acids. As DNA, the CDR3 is TGCAGTGCTAGAGGTCTGGCGGGAGTTCGGGATGAGCAGTTCTTC. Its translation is CSARGLAGVRDEQFF.

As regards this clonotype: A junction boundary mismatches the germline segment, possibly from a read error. CDR3 protein: CSAKQNSDNEQFF. The CDR3 nucleotides are TGCAGTGCTAAACAAAACTCCGACAATGAGCAGTTCTTC. The J gene is TRBJ2-1, the V gene TRBV20-1; no definite D call. Germline loops: CDR1 DFQATT, CDR2 SNEGSKA (reference sequence). CDR3 size: 13 residues.

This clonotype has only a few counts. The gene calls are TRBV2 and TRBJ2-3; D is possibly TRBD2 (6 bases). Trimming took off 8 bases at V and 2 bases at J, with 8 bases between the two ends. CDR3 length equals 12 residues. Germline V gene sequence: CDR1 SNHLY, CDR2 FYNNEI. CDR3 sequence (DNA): TGTGCCAGCGGACTATCCACAGATACGCAGTATTTT. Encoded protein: CASGLSTDTQYF.

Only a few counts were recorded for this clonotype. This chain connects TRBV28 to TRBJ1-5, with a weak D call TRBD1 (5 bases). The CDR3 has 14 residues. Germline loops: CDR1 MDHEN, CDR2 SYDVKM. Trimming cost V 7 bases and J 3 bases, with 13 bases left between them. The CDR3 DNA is TGTGCCAGCACCCCCGGGGGGTACAATCAGCCCCAGCATTTT. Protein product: CASTPGGYNQPQHF.

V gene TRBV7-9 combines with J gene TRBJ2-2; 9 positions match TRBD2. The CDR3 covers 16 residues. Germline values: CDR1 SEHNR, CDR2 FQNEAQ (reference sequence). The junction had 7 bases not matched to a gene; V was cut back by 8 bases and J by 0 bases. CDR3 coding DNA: TGTGCCAGCCCCATCCTAGCGGGGACGAACACCGGGGAGCTGTTTTTT. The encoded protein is CASPILAGTNTGELFF.

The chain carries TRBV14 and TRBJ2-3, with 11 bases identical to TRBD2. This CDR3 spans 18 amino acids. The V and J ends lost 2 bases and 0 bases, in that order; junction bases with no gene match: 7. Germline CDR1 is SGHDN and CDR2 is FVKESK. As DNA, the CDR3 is TGTGCCAGCAGCCAAATCCCTCGGACTAGCGGGAGCACAGATACGCAGTATTTT. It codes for CASSQIPRTSGSTDTQYF.

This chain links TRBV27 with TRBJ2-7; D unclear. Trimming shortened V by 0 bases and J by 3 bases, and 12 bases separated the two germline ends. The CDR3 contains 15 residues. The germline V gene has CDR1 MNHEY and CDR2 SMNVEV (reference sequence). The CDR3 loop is CASSLSPGRSYEQYF. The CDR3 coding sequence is TGTGCCAGCAGTTTATCACCCGGCCGGAGCTACGAGCAGTACTTC.

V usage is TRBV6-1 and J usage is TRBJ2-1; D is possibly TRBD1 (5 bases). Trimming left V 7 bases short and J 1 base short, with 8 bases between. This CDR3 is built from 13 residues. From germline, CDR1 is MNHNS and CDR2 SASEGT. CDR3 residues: CASIAGSYNEQFF. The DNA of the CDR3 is TGTGCCAGCATAGCAGGGTCCTACAATGAGCAGTTCTTC.